This T cell receptor beta chain was identified during a study of brain metastases from non-small cell lung cancer. V was clipped by 0 bases and J by 0 bases, with 13 bases between them. The CDR3 length is 16 residues. Germline CDR1 and CDR2: SGHKS and YYEKEE (reference sequence). Sequencing used immunoSEQ multiplex PCR; TCRdb keeps in-frame clones, though not all of them. The sample lists more than 1,000 clones; over 75% were seen once. This clone was counted between two and nine times. V usage is TRBV5-5 and J usage is TRBJ2-7; unclear D gene. The TCR originated in a donor at least 40 years old with non-small cell lung cancer. Sequenced sample: tissue from a brain metastasis. The CDR3 nucleotides read TGTGCCAGCAGCTTGGGGGCCGGCAGGAGCTCCTACGAGCAGTACTTC. Its protein is CASSLGAGRSSYEQYF.